This passage covers 12 T cell receptor beta chains from one sample sequenced in a study of T-cell reconstitution after alpha-beta-depleted transplantation in children. Library preparation (for TCRbeta) was performed with unique molecular identifiers. TCRdb re-called the PCR reads through MiXCR, storing one row per CDR3 protein. The sample shows 500,000 to 750,000 distinct CDR3 sequences, approximately 30% of them seen only once. Source: PBMCs, taken before TCRalphabeta/CD19-depleted stem cell transplant. These receptors were obtained from a boy younger than two with Wiskott-Aldrich syndrome, due to receive a stem cell transplant.

This clonotype was counted only a few times. The chain employs TRBV3-1 and TRBJ2-7, with unresolved D. With 3 bases removed from V and 9 bases from J, the gap between germline ends came to 15 bases. Germline V gene lookup returns CDR1 LGHDT and CDR2 YNNKEL (reference sequence). The length of the CDR3 is 13 residues. CDR3 sequence reads: CASSHSRFARQYF. CDR3 DNA: TGTGCCAGCAGCCATTCCCGCTTCGCCCGGCAGTACTTC.

This clonotype was detected only a few times. The CDR3 spells CASSLSGLASNEQFF. The CDR3 region has the DNA TGTGCCAGCAGTTTATCGGGACTAGCATCGAATGAGCAGTTCTTC. This chain links TRBV28 with TRBJ2-1; 9 bases agree with TRBD2. J lost 7 bases, V lost 1 base, and 5 bases had no gene match. This CDR3 has 15 residues. Germline V CDR1 and CDR2: MDHEN, SYDVKM.

The chain carries TRBV2 and TRBJ2-2; unclear D gene. The CDR3 sequence is 16 residues long. V lost 1 base to trimming and J lost 2 bases, with 11 bases between them. Germline assignment: CDR1 SNHLY and CDR2 FYNNEI. CDR3 amino acids: CASSEGMKSNTGELFF. CDR3 nucleotide sequence: TGTGCCAGCAGTGAAGGGATGAAGAGCAACACCGGGGAGCTGTTTTTT.

The table lists this clonotype with a few counts. The chain has TRBV6-6 and TRBJ2-5; D unresolved. Trimming removed 5 bases at V and 0 bases at J, with 7 bases between. The CDR3 consists of 13 residues. The germline V gene has CDR1 MNHNY and CDR2 SVGAGI (reference sequence). CDR3: CASSPKYQETQYF. The DNA for the CDR3 is TGTGCCAGCAGTCCTAAATACCAAGAGACCCAGTACTTC.

V and J are TRBV20-1 and TRBJ1-1; tentatively, D is TRBD1 (6 bases). Germline assignment: CDR1 DFQATT and CDR2 SNEGSKA (reference sequence). The ends were cut back, 6 bases at V and 4 bases at J, with 9 bases in the middle. This CDR3 region has 11 residues. The CDR3 DNA sequence: TGCAGTGCCCCCAGGGGCACTGAAGCTTTCTTT. This gives the protein CSAPRGTEAFF.

This clonotype was detected a few times. The chain joins TRBV7-2 to TRBJ2-1; D call uncertain. The V and J ends lost 3 bases and 3 bases respectively, with 12 bases between them. The V gene's germline CDR1 is SGHTA and CDR2 FQGNSA. The CDR3 is 15 amino acids. The DNA of the CDR3 is TGTGCCAGCAGCTTTAGAGGAGACATCTACAATGAGCAGTTCTTC. Protein sequence: CASSFRGDIYNEQFF.

This clonotype appeared a few times. The gene calls are TRBV7-9 and TRBJ1-1; no definite D call. CDR1 is SEHNR and CDR2 is FQNEAQ in the germline V gene (reference sequence). This CDR3 is built from 13 residues. The V and J ends lost 8 bases and 1 base respectively, with 11 bases between them. The DNA for the CDR3 is TGTGCCAGCCTCGACTACCCGAACACTGAAGCTTTCTTT. This translates into CASLDYPNTEAFF.

This clonotype was counted a few times. The chain has TRBV5-1 and TRBJ1-4, with D perhaps TRBD1 (5 bases). CDR3 size: 16 residues. Germline CDR1 reads SGHRS; CDR2 reads YFSETQ. The V and J ends lost 4 bases and 6 bases respectively, with 19 bases between them. The CDR3 DNA sequence: TGCGCCAGCAGCCCATTACCGAGGGGATTGGATGAAAAACTGTTTTTT. Translating it yields CASSPLPRGLDEKLFF.

A few counts support this clonotype. The rearrangement uses TRBV9 and TRBJ2-1; 7 bases fit TRBD2. This CDR3 region has 16 residues. V was clipped by 0 bases and J by 6 bases; unmatched bases: 9. CDR1 and CDR2 (germline): SGDLS, YYNGEE. CDR3 DNA: TGTGCCAGCAGCGTAGGCCAGACTAGCCTTTCCAATGAGCAGTTCTTC. It specifies CASSVGQTSLSNEQFF. Combining the CDR3 with reference TRBV9 and TRBJ2-1 gives the whole variable domain DSGVTQTPKHLITATGQRVTLRCSPRSGDLSVYWYQQSLDQGLQFLIQYYNGEERAKGNILERFSAQQFPDLHSELNLSSLELGDSALYFCASSVGQTSLSNEQFFGPGTRLTVL.

This clonotype was seen only a few times. V gene TRBV14 combines with J gene TRBJ2-7; a possible D gene is TRBD2 (5 bases). CDR1 SGHDN and CDR2 FVKESK come from the germline V gene. V was pared by 1 base and J by 3 bases, with 13 bases between. The CDR3 sequence is 15 residues long. CDR3 protein: CASSQGSGEVYEQYF. Written as DNA, the CDR3 is TGTGCCAGCAGCCAAGGATCCGGGGAAGTCTACGAGCAGTACTTC. The full variable domain, rest sourced from reference TRBV14 and TRBJ2-7, is EAGVTQFPSHSVIEKGQTVTLRCDPISGHDNLYWYRRVMGKEIKFLLHFVKESKQDESGMPNNRFLAERTGGTYSTLKVQPAELEDSGVYFCASSQGSGEVYEQYFGPGTRLTVT.

The chain has TRBV5-1 and TRBJ2-3; a weak D match, TRBD1 (5 bases). Trimming took off 3 bases at V and 6 bases at J, with 11 bases between the two ends. CDR1 is SGHRS and CDR2 is YFSETQ in the germline V gene. This CDR3 is built from 13 residues. CDR3 DNA: TGCGCCAGCAGCTCCAGACAGATGGATACGCAGTATTTT. Translating gives CASSSRQMDTQYF.

There are a few counts of this clonotype. The J gene is TRBJ1-3, the V gene TRBV7-9; TRBD1 matches 7 bases. The CDR3 loop spans 16 amino acids. Trimming took 4 bases from V and 0 from J; bases not matched to a gene: 6. Germline lookup yields CDR1 SEHNR and CDR2 FQNEAQ (reference sequence). The CDR3 nucleotides read TGTGCCAGCAGCTCGAATCGGGACAGCTCTGGAAACACCATATATTTT. This gives the protein CASSSNRDSSGNTIYF.